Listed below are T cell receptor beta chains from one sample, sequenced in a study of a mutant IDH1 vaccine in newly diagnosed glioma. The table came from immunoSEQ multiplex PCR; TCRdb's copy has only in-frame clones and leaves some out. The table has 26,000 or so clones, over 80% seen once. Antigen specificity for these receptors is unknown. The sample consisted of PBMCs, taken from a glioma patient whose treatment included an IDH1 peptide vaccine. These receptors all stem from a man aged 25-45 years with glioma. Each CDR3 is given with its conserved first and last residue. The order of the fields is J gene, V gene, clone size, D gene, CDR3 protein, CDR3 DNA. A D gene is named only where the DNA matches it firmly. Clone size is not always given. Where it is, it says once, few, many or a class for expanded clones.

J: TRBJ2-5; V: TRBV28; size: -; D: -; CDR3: CASSLTSQETQYF; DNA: TGTGCCAGCAGCTTAACCAGCCAAGAGACCCAGTACTTC
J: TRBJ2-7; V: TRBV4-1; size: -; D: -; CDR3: CASSQSGGVGGEQYF; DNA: TGCGCCAGCAGCCAGTCCGGGGGCGTGGGGGGCGAGCAGTACTTC
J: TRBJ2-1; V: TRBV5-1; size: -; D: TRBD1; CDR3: CASSRDRDYNEQFF; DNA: TGCGCCAGCAGTCGGGACAGGGATTACAATGAGCAGTTCTTC
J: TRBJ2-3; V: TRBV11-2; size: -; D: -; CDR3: CASRDHTGLDTQYF; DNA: TGTGCCAGCAGGGACCACACAGGGTTAGATACGCAGTATTTT
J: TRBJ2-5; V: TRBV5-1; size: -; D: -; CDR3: CASSPSGGTETQYF; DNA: TGCGCCAGCAGCCCCAGTGGGGGGACAGAGACCCAGTACTTC
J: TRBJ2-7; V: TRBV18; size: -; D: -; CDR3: CASSKDQASYEQYF; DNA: TGTGCCAGCTCCAAAGACCAGGCCTCCTACGAGCAGTACTTC
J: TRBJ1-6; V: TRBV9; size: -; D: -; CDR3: CASTNQDGYNSPLHF; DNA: TGTGCCAGCACCAACCAGGACGGATATAATTCACCCCTCCACTTT
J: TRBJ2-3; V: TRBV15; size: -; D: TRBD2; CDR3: CATSRDRRSGGFTDTQYF; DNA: TGTGCCACCAGCAGAGATCGAAGGAGCGGGGGGTTCACAGATACGCAGTATTTT
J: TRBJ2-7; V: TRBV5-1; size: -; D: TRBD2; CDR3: CASSPLAGGLNYEQYF; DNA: TGCGCCAGCAGCCCACTAGCGGGAGGACTTAATTACGAGCAGTACTTC
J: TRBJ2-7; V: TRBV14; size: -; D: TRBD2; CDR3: CASSPLILAGPYEQYF; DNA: TGTGCCAGCAGCCCCCTTATTCTAGCGGGGCCGTACGAGCAGTACTTC
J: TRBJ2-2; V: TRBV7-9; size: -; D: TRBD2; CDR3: CASSSGVPPTGELFF; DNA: TGTGCCAGCAGTAGCGGGGTACCCCCCACCGGGGAGCTGTTTTTT
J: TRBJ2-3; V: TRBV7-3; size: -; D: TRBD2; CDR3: CASSQALAGDTDTQYF; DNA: TGTGCCAGCAGTCAAGCCCTAGCGGGGGACACAGATACGCAGTATTTT
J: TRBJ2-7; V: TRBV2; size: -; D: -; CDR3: CASRSSYEQYF; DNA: TGTGCCAGCAGGAGCTCCTACGAGCAGTACTTC
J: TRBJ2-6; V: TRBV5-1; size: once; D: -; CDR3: CASSFQPTGVGANVLTF; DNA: TGCGCCAGCAGCTTCCAACCAACCGGGGTCGGGGCCAACGTCCTGACTTTC
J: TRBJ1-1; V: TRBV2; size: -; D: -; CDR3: CASRGSSPEAFF; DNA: TGTGCCAGCAGAGGCAGTAGCCCTGAAGCTTTCTTT
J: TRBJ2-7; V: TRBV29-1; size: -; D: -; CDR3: CSGGADYEQYF; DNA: TGCAGCGGGGGCGCTGACTACGAGCAGTACTTC
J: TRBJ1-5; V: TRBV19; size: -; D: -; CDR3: CASSMAEFYSNQPQHF; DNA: TGTGCCAGTAGTATGGCAGAATTCTATAGCAATCAGCCCCAGCATTTT
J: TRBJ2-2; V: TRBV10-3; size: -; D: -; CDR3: CAIRQEWTGELFF; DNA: TGTGCCATCAGACAGGAGTGGACCGGGGAGCTGTTTTTT
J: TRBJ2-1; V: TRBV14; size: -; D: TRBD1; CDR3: CASSQVDRAGVVYEQFF; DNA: TGTGCCAGCAGCCAAGTGGACAGGGCCGGAGTGGTATATGAGCAGTTCTTC
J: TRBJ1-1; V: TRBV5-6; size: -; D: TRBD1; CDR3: CASSWGQTEMNTEAFF; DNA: TGTGCCAGCAGCTGGGGACAGACTGAAATGAACACTGAAGCTTTCTTT
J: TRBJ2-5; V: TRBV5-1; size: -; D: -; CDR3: CASSLADAGETQYF; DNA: TGCGCCAGCAGCCTTGCGGATGCCGGGGAGACCCAGTACTTC
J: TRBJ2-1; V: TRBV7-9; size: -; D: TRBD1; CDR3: CASSPRAGGGTYNEQFF; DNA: TGTGCCAGCAGCCCCCGAGCAGGGGGCGGAACATACAATGAGCAGTTCTTC
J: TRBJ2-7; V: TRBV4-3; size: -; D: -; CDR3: CASSQGSQVYEQYF; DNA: TGCGCCAGCAGCCAAGGATCACAGGTCTACGAGCAGTACTTC
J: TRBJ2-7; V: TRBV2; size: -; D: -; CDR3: CASREGAPNEQYF; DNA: TGTGCCAGCCGGGAGGGGGCGCCGAACGAGCAGTACTTC
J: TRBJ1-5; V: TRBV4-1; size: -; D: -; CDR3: CASSPFQTGNSNQPQHF; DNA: TGCGCCAGCAGCCCCTTCCAAACCGGGAATAGCAATCAGCCCCAGCATTTT
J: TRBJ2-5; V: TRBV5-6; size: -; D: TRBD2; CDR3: CASSLREAGFETQYF; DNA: TGTGCCAGCAGCTTGCGGGAGGCGGGCTTCGAGACCCAGTACTTC
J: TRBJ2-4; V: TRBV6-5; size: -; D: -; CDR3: CASSPALAKNIQYF; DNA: TGTGCCAGCAGCCCGGCGTTAGCCAAAAACATTCAGTACTTC
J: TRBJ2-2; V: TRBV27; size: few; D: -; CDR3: CASSPRFSGELFF; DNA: TGTGCCAGCAGTCCCAGGTTTTCAGGGGAGCTGTTTTTT
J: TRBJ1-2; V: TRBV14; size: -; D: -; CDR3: CASSQDVVSVYGYTF; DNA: TGTGCCAGCAGCCAAGATGTGGTATCCGTCTATGGCTACACCTTC
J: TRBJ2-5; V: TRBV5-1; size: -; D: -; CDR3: CASSLMGRTQQETQYF; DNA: TGCGCCAGCAGCTTGATGGGTAGGACTCAGCAAGAGACCCAGTACTTC
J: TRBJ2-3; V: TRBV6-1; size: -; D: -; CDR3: CASSEQGALPVNTQYF; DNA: TGTGCCAGCAGTGAACAGGGAGCCCTCCCTGTGAATACGCAGTATTTT
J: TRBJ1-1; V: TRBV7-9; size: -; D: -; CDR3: CASSSGHQDEAFF; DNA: TGTGCCAGCAGCTCGGGACATCAGGATGAAGCTTTCTTT
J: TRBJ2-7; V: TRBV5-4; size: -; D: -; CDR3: CASSFNQYEQYF; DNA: TGTGCCAGCAGCTTTAACCAATACGAGCAGTACTTC
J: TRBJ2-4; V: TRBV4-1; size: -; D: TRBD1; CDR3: CASSPSGGTGGWNIQYF; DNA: TGCGCCAGCAGCCCTTCGGGAGGGACAGGGGGATGGAACATTCAGTACTTC
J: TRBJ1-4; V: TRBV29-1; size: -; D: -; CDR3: CSVRAFNEKLFF; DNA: TGCAGCGTTCGGGCGTTTAATGAAAAACTGTTTTTT
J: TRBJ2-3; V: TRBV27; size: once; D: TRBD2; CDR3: CASSSGRVSTDTQYF; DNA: TGTGCCAGCAGTTCCGGGAGGGTTAGCACAGATACGCAGTATTTT
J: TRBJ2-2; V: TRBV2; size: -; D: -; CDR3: CARGTQAEGELFF; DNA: TGTGCCAGGGGGACTCAGGCGGAAGGGGAGCTGTTTTTT
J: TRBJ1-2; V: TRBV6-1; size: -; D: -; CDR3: CASSRGEAGYTF; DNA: TGTGCCAGCTCAAGAGGGGAGGCTGGCTACACCTTC
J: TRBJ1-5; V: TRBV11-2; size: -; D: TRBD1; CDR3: CASSLTGVNQPQHF; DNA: TGTGCCAGCAGCTTGACAGGGGTGAATCAGCCCCAGCATTTT
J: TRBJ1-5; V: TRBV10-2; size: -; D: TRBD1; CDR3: CASSYDRGAQPQHF; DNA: TGCGCCAGCAGTTACGACAGGGGTGCTCAGCCCCAGCATTTT
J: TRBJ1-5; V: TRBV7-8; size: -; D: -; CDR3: CASSLVRGLGNQPQHF; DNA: TGTGCCAGCAGCTTAGTCCGGGGGTTGGGCAATCAGCCCCAGCATTTT